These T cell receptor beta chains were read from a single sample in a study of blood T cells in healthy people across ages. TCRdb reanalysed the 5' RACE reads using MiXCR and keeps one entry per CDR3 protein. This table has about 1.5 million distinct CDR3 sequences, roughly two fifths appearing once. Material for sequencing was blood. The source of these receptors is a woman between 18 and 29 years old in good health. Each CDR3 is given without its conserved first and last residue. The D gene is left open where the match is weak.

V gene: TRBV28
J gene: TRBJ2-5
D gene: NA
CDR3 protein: ASSTGPSSRETQY

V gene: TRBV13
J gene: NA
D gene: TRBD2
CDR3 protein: ASSSNEGLAVYNEQY

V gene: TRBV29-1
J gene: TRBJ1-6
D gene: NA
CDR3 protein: SVDVERRCSPLH

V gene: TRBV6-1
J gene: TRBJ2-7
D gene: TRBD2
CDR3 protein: ASSIGLAGGVYEQY

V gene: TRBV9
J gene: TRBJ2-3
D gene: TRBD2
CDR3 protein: ASSVDSWASGADLTDTQY

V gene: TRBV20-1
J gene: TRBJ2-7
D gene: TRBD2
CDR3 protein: SARGGRPLLEQY

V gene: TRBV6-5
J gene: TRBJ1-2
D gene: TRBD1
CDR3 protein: ASSGTGVYYGYT

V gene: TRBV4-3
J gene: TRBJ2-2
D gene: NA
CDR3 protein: ASSQVTRELF

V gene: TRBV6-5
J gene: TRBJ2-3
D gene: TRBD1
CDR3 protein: ASSYSRGCTDTQY

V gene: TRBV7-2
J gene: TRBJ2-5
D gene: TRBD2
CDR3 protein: ASSFQRGAGETQY

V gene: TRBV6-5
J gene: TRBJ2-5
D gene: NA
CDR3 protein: ASRRDPQQETQY

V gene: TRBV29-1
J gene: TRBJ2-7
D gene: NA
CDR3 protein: SAATVRGVLGEQY

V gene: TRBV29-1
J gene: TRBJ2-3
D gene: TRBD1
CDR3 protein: SVRGDRGADTQY

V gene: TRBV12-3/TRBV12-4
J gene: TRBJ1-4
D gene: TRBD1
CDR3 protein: ASSPPGTGTNEKLF

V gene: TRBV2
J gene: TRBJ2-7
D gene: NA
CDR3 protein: ASREWTAYEQY

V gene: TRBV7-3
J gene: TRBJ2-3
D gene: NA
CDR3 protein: ASSFTSYTDTQY

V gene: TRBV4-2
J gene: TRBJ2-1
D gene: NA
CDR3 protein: ASSQTTIGRGYNEQF

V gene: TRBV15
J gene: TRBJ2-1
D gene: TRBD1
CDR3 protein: ATSRVGTGIFNEQF

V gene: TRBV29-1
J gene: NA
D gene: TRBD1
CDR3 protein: SVEDLRTGGNEQY

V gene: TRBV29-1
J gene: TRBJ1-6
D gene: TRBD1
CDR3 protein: SGGDRGGSPLH

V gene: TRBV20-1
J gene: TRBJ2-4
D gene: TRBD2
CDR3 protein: SASERERRQY

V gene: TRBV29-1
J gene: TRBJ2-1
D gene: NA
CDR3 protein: SVAPLAYNEQF